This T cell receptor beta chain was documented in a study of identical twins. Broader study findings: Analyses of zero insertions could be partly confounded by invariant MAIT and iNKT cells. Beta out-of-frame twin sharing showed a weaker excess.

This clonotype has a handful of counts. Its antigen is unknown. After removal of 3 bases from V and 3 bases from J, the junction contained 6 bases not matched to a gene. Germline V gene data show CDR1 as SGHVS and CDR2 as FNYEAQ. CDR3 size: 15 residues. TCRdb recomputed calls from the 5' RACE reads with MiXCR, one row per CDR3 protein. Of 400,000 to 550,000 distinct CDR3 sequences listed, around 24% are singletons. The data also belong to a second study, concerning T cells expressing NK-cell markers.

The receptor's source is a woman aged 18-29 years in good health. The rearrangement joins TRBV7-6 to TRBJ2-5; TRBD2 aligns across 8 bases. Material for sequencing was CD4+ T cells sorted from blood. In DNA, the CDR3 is TGTGCCAGCAGCTTTGGACGGGGGGGCGAAGAGACCCAGTACTTC. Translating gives CASSFGRGGEETQYF.